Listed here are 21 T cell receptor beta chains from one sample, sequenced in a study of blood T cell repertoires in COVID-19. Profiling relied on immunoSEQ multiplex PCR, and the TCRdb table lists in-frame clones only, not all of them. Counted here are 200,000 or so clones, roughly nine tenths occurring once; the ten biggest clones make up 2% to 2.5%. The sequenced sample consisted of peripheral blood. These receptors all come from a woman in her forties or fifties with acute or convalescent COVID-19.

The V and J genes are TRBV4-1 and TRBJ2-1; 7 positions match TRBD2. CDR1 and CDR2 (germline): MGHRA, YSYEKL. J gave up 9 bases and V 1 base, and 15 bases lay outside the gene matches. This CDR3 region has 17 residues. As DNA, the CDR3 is TGCGCCAGCAGCCAAGGGTCTGGCCCTACTAGCGAGGGTGAGCAGTTCTTC. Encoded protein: CASSQGSGPTSEGEQFF.

The CDR3 here is CASSSRDFSSYGYTF. The CDR3 DNA reads as TGTGCCAGCAGTTCCAGGGATTTCTCATCCTATGGCTACACCTTC. This chain connects TRBV7-2 to TRBJ1-2; a possible D gene is TRBD1 (5 bases). CDR1 is SGHTA, CDR2 FQGNSA, per germline. This CDR3 region has 15 residues. Between the trimmed V and J ends, which lost 6 bases and 4 bases, there was a span of 18 bases.

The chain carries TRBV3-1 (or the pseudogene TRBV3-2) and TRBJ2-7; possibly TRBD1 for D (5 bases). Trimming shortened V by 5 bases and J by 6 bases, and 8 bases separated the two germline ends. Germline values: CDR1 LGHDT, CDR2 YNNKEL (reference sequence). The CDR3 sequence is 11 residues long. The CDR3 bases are TGTGCCAGCAGCATAGGGGCCGAGCAGTACTTC. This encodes CASSIGAEQYF.

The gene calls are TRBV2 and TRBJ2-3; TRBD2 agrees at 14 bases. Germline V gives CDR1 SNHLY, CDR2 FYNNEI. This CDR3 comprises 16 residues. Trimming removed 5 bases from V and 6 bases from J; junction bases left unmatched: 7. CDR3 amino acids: CASSPGTSGSGDTQYF. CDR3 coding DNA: TGTGCCAGCAGTCCCGGGACTAGCGGGAGCGGGGATACGCAGTATTTT.

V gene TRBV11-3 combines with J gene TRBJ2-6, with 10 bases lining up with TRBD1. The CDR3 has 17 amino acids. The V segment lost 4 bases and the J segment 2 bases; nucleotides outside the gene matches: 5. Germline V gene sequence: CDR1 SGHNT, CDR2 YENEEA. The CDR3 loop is CASSSGQGGAGANVLTF. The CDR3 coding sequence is TGTGCCAGCAGCTCTGGACAGGGGGGCGCTGGGGCCAACGTCCTGACTTTC.

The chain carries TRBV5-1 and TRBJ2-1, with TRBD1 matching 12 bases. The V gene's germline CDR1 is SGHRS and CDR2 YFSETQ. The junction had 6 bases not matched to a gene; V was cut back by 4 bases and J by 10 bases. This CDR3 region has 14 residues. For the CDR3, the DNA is TGCGCCAGCAGCCCGGGACAGGGGGCGGGGGAGCAGTTCTTC. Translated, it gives CASSPGQGAGEQFF.

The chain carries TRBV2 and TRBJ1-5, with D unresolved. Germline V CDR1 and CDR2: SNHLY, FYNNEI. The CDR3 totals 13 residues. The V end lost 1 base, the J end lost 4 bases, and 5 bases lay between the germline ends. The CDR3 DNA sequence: TGTGCCAGCAGTGAAGACAGAAATCAGCCCCAGCATTTT. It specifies CASSEDRNQPQHF.

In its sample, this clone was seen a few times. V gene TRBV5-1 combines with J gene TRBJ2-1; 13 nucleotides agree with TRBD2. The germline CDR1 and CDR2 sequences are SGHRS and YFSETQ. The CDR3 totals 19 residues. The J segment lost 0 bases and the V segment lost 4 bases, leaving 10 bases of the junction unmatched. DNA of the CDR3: TGCGCCAGCAGCCCACGGGGACTAGCGGGGAAGAGCTCCTACAATGAGCAGTTCTTC. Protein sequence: CASSPRGLAGKSSYNEQFF.

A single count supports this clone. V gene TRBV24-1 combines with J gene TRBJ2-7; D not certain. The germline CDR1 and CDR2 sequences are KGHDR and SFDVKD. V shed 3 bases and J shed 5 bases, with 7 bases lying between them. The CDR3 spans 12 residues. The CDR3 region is CATSDLTHEQYF. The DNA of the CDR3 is TGTGCCACCAGTGATCTAACTCACGAGCAGTACTTC.

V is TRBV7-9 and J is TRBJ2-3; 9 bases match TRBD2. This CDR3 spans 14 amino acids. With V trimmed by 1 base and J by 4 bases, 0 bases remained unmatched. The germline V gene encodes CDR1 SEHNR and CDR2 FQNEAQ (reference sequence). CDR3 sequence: CASSLGGGADTQYF. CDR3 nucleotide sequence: TGTGCCAGCAGCTTAGGCGGGGGGGCAGATACGCAGTATTTT.

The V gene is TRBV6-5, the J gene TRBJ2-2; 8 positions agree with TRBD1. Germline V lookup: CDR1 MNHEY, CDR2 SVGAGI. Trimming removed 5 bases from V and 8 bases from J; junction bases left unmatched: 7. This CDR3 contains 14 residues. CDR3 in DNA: TGTGCCAGCAGTCTCCGACAGGGGAGGGGGGAGCTGTTTTTT. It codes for CASSLRQGRGELFF.

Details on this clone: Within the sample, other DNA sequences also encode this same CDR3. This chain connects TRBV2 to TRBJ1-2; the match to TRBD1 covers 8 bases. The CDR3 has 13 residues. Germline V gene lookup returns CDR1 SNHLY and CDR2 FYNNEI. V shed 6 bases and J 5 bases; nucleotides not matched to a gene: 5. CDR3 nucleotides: TGTGCCAGCAGCCTACAGGGGGGTTATGGCTACACCTTC. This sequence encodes CASSLQGGYGYTF. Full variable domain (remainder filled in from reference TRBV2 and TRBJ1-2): EPEVTQTPSHQVTQMGQEVILRCVPISNHLYFYWYRQILGQKVEFLVSFYNNEISEKSEIFDDQFSVERPDGSNFTLKIRSTKLEDSAMYFCASSLQGGYGYTFGSGTRLTVV.

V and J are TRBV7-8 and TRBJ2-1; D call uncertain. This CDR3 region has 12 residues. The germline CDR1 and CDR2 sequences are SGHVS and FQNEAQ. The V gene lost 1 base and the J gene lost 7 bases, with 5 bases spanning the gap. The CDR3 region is CASSLVLNEQFF. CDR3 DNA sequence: TGTGCCAGCAGCTTAGTCCTGAATGAGCAGTTCTTC. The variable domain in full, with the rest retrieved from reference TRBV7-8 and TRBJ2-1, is GAGVSQSPRYKVAKRGQDVALRCDPISGHVSLFWYQQALGQGPEFLTYFQNEAQLDKSGLPSDRFFAERPEGSVSTLKIQRTQQEDSAVYLCASSLVLNEQFFGPGTRLTVL.

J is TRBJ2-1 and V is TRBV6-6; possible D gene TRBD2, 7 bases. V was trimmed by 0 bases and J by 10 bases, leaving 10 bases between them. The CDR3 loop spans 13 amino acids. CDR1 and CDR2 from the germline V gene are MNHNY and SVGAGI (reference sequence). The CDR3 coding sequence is TGTGCCAGCAGTTACTCGTCGGGGGGCGAGCAGTTCTTC. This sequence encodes CASSYSSGGEQFF.

The CDR3 DNA follows: TGTGCCAGCAGCTTAGACAGGGTTGGAAACACCATATATTTT. Its protein product is CASSLDRVGNTIYF. The rearrangement links TRBV7-8 to TRBJ1-3; D perhaps matches TRBD1 (6 bases). V lost 1 base, J lost 3 bases, and 7 bases lay in between. Germline assignment: CDR1 SGHVS and CDR2 FQNEAQ. The CDR3 has 14 residues. The whole variable domain, filled in from reference TRBV7-8 and TRBJ1-3, reads GAGVSQSPRYKVAKRGQDVALRCDPISGHVSLFWYQQALGQGPEFLTYFQNEAQLDKSGLPSDRFFAERPEGSVSTLKIQRTQQEDSAVYLCASSLDRVGNTIYFGEGSWLTVV.

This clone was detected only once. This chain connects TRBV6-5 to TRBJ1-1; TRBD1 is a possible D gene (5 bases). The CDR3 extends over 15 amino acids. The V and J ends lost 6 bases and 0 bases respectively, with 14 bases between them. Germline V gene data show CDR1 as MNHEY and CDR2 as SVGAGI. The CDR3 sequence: CASRNRGFLNTEAFF. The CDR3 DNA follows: TGTGCCAGCAGGAATCGGGGGTTCTTGAACACTGAAGCTTTCTTT.

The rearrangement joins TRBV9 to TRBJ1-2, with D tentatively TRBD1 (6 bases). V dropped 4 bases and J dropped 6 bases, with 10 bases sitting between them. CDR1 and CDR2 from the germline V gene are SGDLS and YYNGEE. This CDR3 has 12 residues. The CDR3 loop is CASSRGGDGYTF. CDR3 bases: TGTGCCAGCAGCCGGGGGGGCGATGGCTACACCTTC. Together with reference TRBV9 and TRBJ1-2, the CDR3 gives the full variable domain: DSGVTQTPKHLITATGQRVTLRCSPRSGDLSVYWYQQSLDQGLQFLIQYYNGEERAKGNILERFSAQQFPDLHSELNLSSLELGDSALYFCASSRGGDGYTFGSGTRLTVV.

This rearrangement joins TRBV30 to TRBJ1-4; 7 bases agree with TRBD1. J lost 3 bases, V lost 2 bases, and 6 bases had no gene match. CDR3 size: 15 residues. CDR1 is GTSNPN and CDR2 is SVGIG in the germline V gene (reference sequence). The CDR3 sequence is CAWSTRDRSNEKLFF. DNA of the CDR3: TGTGCCTGGAGTACCCGGGACAGATCTAATGAAAAACTGTTTTTT.

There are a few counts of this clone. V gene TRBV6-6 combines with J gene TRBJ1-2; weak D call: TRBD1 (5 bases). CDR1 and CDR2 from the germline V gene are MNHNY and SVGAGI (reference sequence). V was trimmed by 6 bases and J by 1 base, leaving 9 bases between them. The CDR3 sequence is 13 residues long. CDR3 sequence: CASSPDSNYGYTF. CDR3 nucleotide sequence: TGTGCCAGCAGCCCCGACAGTAACTATGGCTACACCTTC.

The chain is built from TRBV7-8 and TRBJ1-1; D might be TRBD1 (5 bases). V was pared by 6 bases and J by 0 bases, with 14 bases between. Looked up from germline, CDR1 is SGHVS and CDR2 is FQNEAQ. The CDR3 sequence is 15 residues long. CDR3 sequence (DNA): TGTGCCAGCAGTTTTGGGGGGGGTCTGAACACTGAAGCTTTCTTT. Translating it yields CASSFGGGLNTEAFF.

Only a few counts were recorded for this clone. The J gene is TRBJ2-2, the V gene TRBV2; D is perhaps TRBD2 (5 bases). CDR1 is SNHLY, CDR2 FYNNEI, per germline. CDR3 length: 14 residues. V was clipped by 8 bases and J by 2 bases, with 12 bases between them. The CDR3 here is CASCEGRNTGELFF. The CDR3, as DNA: TGTGCCAGCTGCGAGGGCCGTAACACCGGGGAGCTGTTTTTT.